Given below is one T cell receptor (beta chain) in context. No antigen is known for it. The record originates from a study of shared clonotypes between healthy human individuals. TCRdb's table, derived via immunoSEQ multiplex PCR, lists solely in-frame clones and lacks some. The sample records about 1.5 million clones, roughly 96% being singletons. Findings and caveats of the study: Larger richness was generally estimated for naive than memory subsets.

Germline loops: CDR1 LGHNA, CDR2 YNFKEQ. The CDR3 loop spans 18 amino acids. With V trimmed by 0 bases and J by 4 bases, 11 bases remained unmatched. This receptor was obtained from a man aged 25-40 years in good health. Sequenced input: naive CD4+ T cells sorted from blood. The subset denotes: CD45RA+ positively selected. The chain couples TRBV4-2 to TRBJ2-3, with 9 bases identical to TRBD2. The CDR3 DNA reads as TGTGCCAGCAGCCAAGATAACTCGGCGGGAGGGCCCGCAGATACGCAGTATTTT. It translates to CASSQDNSAGGPADTQYF.